This T cell receptor (beta chain) was found in a study of CD8 T cells in Susac syndrome. Whole-study results and caveats: No clonal expansion appeared among CD4+ T cells in Susac patients. Acknowledgment was made by the study that its TCR sequencing and HLA analysis involved a relatively small number of individuals.

The length of the CDR3 is 12 residues. The V gene lost 5 bases and the J gene lost 6 bases, with 10 bases spanning the gap. Germline assignment: CDR1 SGHTA and CDR2 FQGNSA. This clonotype appeared once. No antigen is known for it. The RNA, about 0.5 to 1 ug, was put through reverse transcription using random hexamers. The immunoSEQ assay covered 54 Vbeta and 13 Jbeta segments for CDR3. TCRdb redid the calling of the immunoSEQ multiplex PCR reads with MiXCR, one entry per CDR3 protein. Here the sample spans over 150,000 distinct CDR3 sequences, just under 95% being singletons. The J gene is TRBJ1-2, the V gene TRBV7-2; unclear D gene. The receptor was derived from a human donor with Susac syndrome. The specimen was CD4+ T cells from PBMCs. Here the CDR3 reads CASSPYGDGYTF. CDR3 bases: TGTGCCAGCAGCCCGTATGGCGATGGCTACACCTTC.